This paragraph covers one TCR beta chain sequence. Antigen specificity is unknown. Terminally differentiated effector memory CD45RA+ cells were excluded by CCR7 positive selection of CD45RO-negative cells. Every donor was a Caucasian adult from Nashville, Tennessee. V dropped 6 bases and J dropped 1 base, with 15 bases sitting between them. The CDR3 extends over 16 amino acids. The germline V gene encodes CDR1 MDHEN and CDR2 SYDVKM. Clones were sequenced by immunoSEQ multiplex PCR, and TCRdb holds only the in-frame ones, with some missing. The sample carries around 2.1 million clones, about 92% recorded once. The data derive from a study of shared clonotypes between healthy human individuals. About the research overall: The study used three CD4 naive, three CD4 memory, two CD8 naive and one CD8 memory plate per donor. General observations from the study: Estimated richness was generally greater in naive than memory subsets. Shared clonotypes across all four donors exceeded non-shared ones in generation probability.

The clonotype originates from a man between 18 and 35 years old in good health. Some clones in this sample may be carry-over from other donors' samples. The specimen sequenced was naive CD8+ T cells from PBMCs. The chain links TRBV28 to TRBJ2-2, with a tentative D call TRBD2 (6 bases). As DNA, the CDR3 is TGTGCCAGCAGCCCTCCTTGGCGGGAGAACACCGGGGAGCTGTTTTTT. Translating gives CASSPPWRENTGELFF.